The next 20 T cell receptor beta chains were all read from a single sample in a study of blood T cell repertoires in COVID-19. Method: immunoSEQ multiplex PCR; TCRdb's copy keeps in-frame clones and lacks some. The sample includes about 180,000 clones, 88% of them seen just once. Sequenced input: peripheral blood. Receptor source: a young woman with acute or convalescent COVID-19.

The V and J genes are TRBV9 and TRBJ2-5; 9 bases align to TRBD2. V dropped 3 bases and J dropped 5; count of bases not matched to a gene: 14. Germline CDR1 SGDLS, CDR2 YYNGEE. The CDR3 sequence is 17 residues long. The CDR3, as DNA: TGTGCCAGCAGCGCTGGAGGCGGGAGGGCCGCCGGGGAGACCCAGTACTTC. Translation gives CASSAGGGRAAGETQYF.

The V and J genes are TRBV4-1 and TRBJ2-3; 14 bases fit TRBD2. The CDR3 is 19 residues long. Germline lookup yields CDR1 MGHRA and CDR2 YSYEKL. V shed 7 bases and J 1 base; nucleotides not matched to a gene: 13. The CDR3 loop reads CASTTKPPGLAGGTDTQYF. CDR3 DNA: TGCGCCAGCACTACAAAACCTCCGGGACTAGCGGGGGGCACAGATACGCAGTATTTT.

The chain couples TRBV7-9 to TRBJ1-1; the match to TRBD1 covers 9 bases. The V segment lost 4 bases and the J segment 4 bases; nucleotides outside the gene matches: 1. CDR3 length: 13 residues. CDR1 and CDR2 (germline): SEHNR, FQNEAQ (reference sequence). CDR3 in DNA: TGTGCCAGCAGCTGGGGACAGGGCACTGAAGCTTTCTTT. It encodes CASSWGQGTEAFF.

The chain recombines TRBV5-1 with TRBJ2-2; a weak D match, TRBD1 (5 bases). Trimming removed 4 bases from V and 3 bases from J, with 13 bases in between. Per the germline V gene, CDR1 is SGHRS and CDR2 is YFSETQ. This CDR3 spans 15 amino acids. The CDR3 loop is CASSTGNMDTGELFF. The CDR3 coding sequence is TGCGCCAGCAGCACAGGCAACATGGACACCGGGGAGCTGTTTTTT.

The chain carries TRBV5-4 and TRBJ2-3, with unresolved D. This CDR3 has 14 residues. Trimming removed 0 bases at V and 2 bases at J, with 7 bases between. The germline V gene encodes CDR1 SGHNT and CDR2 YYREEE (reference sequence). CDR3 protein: CASSLGRATDTQYF. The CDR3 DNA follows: TGTGCCAGCAGCTTGGGTAGAGCCACAGATACGCAGTATTTT.

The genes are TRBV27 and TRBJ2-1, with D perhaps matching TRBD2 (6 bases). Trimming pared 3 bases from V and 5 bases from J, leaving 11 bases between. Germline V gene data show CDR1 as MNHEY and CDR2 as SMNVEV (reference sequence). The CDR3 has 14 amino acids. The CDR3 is CASSLPGTHNEQFF. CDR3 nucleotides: TGTGCCAGCAGTTTGCCCGGGACTCACAATGAGCAGTTCTTC.

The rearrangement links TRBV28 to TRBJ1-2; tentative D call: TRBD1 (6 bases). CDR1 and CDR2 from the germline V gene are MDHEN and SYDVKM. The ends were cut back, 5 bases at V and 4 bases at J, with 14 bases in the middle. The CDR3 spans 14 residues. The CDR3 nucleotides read TGTGCCAGCAGTCTCCCCCGGGACACCTATGGCTACACCTTC. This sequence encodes CASSLPRDTYGYTF.

This chain's CDR3 is CASSLEALLGTQYF. CDR3 sequence (DNA): TGTGCCAGCAGCTTAGAAGCCCTCCTTGGTACGCAGTATTTT. V and J are TRBV7-9 and TRBJ2-3; D gene unclear. The CDR3 spans 14 residues. Between the trimmed V and J ends, which lost 1 base and 8 bases, there was a span of 13 bases. Germline CDR1 reads SEHNR; CDR2 reads FQNEAQ (reference sequence).

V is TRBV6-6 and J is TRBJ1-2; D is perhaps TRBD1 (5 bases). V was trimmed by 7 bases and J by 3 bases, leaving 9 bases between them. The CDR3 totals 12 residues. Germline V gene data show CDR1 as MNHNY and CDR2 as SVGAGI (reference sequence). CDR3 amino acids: CASKGLDYGYTF. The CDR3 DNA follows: TGTGCCAGCAAGGGGTTGGACTATGGCTACACCTTC.

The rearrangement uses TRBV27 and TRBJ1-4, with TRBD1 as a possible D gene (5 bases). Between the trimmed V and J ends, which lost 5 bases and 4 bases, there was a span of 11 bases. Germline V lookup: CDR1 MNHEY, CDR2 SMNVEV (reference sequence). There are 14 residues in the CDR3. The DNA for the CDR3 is TGTGCCAGCAGTCCTTCAGGGTATAATGAAAAACTGTTTTTT. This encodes CASSPSGYNEKLFF.

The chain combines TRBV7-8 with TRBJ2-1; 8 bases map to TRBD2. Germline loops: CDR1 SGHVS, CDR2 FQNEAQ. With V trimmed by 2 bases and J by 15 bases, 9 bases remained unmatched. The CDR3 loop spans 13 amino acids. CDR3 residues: CASSLIGAGGVFF. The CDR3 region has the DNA TGTGCCAGCAGCTTAATCGGGGCGGGAGGTGTGTTCTTC.

The CDR3 spells CASSQSQNYGYTF. The CDR3, as DNA: TGTGCCAGCAGCCAAAGTCAGAACTATGGCTACACCTTC. The rearrangement links TRBV3-1 (or the pseudogene TRBV3-2) to TRBJ1-2; D is unclear. Trimming pared 2 bases from V and 2 bases from J, leaving 6 bases between. The length of the CDR3 is 13 residues. The germline CDR1 and CDR2 sequences are LGHDT and YNNKEL (reference sequence).

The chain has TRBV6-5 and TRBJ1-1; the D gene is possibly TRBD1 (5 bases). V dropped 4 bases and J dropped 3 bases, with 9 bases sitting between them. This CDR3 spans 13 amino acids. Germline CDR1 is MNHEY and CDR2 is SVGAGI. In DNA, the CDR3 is TGTGCCAGCAGTTCCCCGGGGGACACTGAAGCTTTCTTT. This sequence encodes CASSSPGDTEAFF.

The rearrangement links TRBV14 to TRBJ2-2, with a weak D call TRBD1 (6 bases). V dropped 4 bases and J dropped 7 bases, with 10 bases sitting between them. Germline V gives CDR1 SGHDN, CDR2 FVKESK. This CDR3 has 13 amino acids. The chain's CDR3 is CASSLRTVGELFF. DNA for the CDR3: TGTGCCAGCAGCCTCCGGACAGTCGGGGAGCTGTTTTTT.

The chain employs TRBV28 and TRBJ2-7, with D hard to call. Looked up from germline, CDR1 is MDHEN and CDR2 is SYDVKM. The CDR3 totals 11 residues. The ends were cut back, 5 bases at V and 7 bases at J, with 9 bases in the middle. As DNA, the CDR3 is TGTGCCAGCAGTCCCTCCCTAGAGCAGTACTTC. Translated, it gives CASSPSLEQYF.

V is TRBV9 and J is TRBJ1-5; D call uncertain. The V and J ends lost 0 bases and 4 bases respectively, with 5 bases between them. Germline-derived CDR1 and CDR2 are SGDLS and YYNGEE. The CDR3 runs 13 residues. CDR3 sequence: CASSVGVNQPQHF. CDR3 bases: TGTGCCAGCAGCGTAGGCGTTAATCAGCCCCAGCATTTT.

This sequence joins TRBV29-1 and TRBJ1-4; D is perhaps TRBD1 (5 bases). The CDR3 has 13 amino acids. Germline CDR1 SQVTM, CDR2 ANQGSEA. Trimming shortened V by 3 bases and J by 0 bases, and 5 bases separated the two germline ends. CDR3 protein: CSVEGPTNEKLFF. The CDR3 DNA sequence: TGCAGCGTTGAGGGGCCAACTAATGAAAAACTGTTTTTT.

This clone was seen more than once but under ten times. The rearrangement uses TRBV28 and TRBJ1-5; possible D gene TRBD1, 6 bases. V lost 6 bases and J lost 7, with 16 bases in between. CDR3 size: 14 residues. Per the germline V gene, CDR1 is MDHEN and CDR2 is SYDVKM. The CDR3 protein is CASSPITGYQPQHF. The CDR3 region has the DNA TGTGCCAGCAGCCCTATTACAGGGTACCAGCCCCAGCATTTT.

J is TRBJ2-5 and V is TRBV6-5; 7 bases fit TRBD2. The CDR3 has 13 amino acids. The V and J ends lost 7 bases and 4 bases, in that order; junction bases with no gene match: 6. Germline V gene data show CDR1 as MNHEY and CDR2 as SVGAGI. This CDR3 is CASTQSGAETQYF. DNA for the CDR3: TGTGCCAGCACCCAAAGCGGGGCAGAGACCCAGTACTTC.

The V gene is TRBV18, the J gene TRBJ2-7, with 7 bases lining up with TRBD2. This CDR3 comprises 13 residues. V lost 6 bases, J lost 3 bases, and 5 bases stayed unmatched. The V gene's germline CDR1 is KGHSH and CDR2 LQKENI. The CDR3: CASSNPGGYEQYF. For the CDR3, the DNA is TGTGCCAGCTCCAACCCGGGAGGCTACGAGCAGTACTTC.